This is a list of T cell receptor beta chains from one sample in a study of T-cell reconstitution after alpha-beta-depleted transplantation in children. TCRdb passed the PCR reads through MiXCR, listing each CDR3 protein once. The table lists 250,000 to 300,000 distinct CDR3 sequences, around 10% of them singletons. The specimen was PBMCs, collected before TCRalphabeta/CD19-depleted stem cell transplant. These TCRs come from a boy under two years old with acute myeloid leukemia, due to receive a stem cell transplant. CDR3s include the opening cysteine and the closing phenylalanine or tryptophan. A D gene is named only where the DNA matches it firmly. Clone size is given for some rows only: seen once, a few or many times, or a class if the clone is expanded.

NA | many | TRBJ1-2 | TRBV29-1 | CSVVSRGKSYGYTF | TGCAGCGTTGTGTCCAGGGGAAAGAGCTATGGCTACACCTTC
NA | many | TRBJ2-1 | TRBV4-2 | CASSQAGAEQFF | TGTGCCAGCAGCCAAGCGGGGGCCGAGCAGTTCTTC
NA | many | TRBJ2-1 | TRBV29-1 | CSVEGVWENYIEQFF | TGCAGCGTTGAAGGGGTTTGGGAGAACTACATTGAGCAGTTCTTC
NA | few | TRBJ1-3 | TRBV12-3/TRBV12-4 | CASSRPTTASGNTIYF | TGTGCCAGCAGCCGACCAACGACCGCTTCTGGAAACACCATATATTTT
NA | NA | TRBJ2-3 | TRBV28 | CASSPLLGMDTQYF | TGTGCCAGCAGTCCCCTTTTGGGGATGGATACGCAGTATTTT
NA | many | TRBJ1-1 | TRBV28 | CASSLQTGMNTEAFF | TGTGCCAGCAGTTTACAAACAGGTATGAACACTGAAGCTTTCTTT
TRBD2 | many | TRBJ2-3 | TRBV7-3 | CASSLAGFSTDTQYF | TGTGCCAGCAGCCTAGCGGGGTTCAGCACAGATACGCAGTATTTT
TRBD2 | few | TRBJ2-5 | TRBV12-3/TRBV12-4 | CASSSSPGTSVKETQYF | TGTGCCAGCAGTTCTTCCCCCGGGACTAGCGTAAAAGAGACCCAGTACTTC
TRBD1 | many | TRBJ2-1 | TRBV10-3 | CAIRSGGPEQFF | TGTGCCATCAGATCAGGGGGCCCTGAGCAGTTCTTC
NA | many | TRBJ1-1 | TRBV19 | CASSIGTIRTEAFF | TGTGCCAGTAGTATAGGGACAATTCGGACTGAAGCTTTCTTT
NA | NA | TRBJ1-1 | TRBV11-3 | CASSSRRNTEAFF | TGTGCCAGCAGCTCCCGACGAAACACTGAAGCTTTCTTT
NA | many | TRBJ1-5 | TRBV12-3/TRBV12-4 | CASSSMAAHQPQHF | TGTGCCAGCAGTTCCATGGCGGCCCATCAGCCCCAGCATTTT
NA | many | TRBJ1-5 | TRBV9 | CASIWDQPQHF | TGTGCCAGCATATGGGATCAGCCCCAGCATTTT
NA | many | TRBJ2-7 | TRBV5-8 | CASSLRLKQGDEQYF | TGTGCCAGCAGCTTGAGGTTGAAACAGGGTGACGAGCAGTACTTC
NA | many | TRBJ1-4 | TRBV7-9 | CASSFRPPNEKLFF | TGTGCCAGCAGCTTTCGACCGCCGAATGAAAAACTGTTTTTT
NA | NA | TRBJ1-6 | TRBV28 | CASSFSGPSGSPLHF | TGTGCCAGCAGTTTTAGTGGTCCCTCGGGATCACCCCTCCACTTT
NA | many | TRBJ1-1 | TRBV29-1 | CSVDIGQQNTEAFF | TGCAGCGTTGATATAGGACAGCAGAACACTGAAGCTTTCTTT
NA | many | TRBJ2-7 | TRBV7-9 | CASSLSSGTNYEQYF | TGTGCCAGCAGCCTCTCCTCAGGCACAAACTACGAGCAGTACTTC
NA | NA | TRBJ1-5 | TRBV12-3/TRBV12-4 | CASSISSNQPQHF | TGTGCCAGCAGTATTAGTAGCAATCAGCCCCAGCATTTT
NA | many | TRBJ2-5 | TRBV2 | CASTRGLGETQYF | TGTGCCAGCACCAGAGGGTTGGGGGAGACCCAGTACTTC
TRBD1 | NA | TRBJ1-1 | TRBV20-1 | CSQGQGNTEAFF | TGCAGTCAGGGACAGGGGAACACTGAAGCTTTCTTT
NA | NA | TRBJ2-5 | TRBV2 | CASSEAGVTQYF | TGTGCCAGCAGTGAAGCGGGGGTGACCCAGTACTTC
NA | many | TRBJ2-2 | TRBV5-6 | CASSLVGSNTGELFF | TGTGCCAGCAGCTTGGTTGGCTCTAACACCGGGGAGCTGTTTTTT
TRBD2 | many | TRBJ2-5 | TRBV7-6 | CASSRLAGNQETQYF | TGTGCCAGCAGCAGACTAGCGGGGAATCAAGAGACCCAGTACTTC
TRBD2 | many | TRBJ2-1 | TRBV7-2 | CASSPLAASNEQFF | TGTGCCAGCAGCCCACTAGCGGCCTCGAATGAGCAGTTCTTC
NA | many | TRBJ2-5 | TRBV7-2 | CASSLGGHWGRETQYF | TGTGCCAGCAGCTTAGGAGGTCATTGGGGTAGGGAGACCCAGTACTTC
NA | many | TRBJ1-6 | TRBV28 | CASSLPPGKEGPPLHF | TGTGCCAGCAGTTTACCCCCAGGGAAAGAGGGGCCTCCCCTCCACTTT
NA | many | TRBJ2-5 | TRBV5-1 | CASSLVPETQYF | TGCGCCAGCAGCTTGGTGCCAGAGACCCAGTACTTC
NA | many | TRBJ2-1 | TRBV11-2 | CASTVTTVPEQFF | TGTGCCAGCACCGTTACGACAGTCCCCGAGCAGTTCTTC